The 10 T cell receptor beta chains reported below all come from one sample, sequenced in a study of cytomegalovirus exposure and HLA in healthy donors. The PCR made use of 60 Vbeta and 13 Jbeta primers. Libraries were prepared by immunoSEQ multiplex PCR; TCRdb keeps only in-frame clonotypes and omits some of them. This table has 140,000 or so clones, approximately 80% appearing once. The specimen sequenced was PBMCs. The origin of the receptors is a man between 40 and 49 years old in good health and CMV-seronegative.

Only a few counts were recorded for this clone. The chain couples TRBV7-9 to TRBJ2-7, with 11 bases lining up with TRBD2. The CDR3 has 16 amino acids. Germline loops: CDR1 SEHNR, CDR2 FQNEAQ (reference sequence). The trim removed 5 bases at V and 5 bases at J, leaving 11 bases unmatched. The CDR3 spells CASSPRLAGSPHEQYF. The CDR3 DNA follows: TGTGCCAGCAGCCCACGACTAGCGGGATCGCCCCACGAGCAGTACTTC.

The rearrangement joins TRBV7-9 to TRBJ2-2; 7 nucleotides align to TRBD1. The CDR3 spans 15 residues. Germline-derived CDR1 and CDR2 are SEHNR and FQNEAQ (reference sequence). The V segment lost 10 bases and the J segment 6 bases; nucleotides outside the gene matches: 14. The CDR3 here is CATAEDRVGAGELFF. The CDR3 DNA reads as TGTGCCACCGCGGAAGACAGGGTAGGGGCCGGGGAGCTGTTTTTT.

The chain is built from TRBV27 and TRBJ1-2, with a tentative D call TRBD1 (5 bases). This CDR3 region has 14 residues. Germline loops: CDR1 MNHEY, CDR2 SMNVEV (reference sequence). Trimming left V 3 bases short and J 2 bases short, with 10 bases between. The CDR3: CASSFSGINYGYTF. The CDR3 DNA is TGTGCCAGCAGTTTTTCAGGGATCAACTATGGCTACACCTTC.

The chain combines TRBV19 with TRBJ2-7; 9 positions match TRBD1. The CDR3 has 17 residues. Germline CDR1 reads LNHDA; CDR2 reads SQIVND (reference sequence). J was trimmed by 1 base and V by 4 bases; bases with no gene match: 11. The chain's CDR3 is CASSTRFWDRVSYEQYF. CDR3 DNA: TGTGCCAGTAGTACCAGATTCTGGGACAGGGTTTCCTACGAGCAGTACTTC.

This clone was counted only a few times. This chain joins TRBV30 and TRBJ2-3; the match to TRBD2 covers 9 bases. Germline CDR1 reads GTSNPN; CDR2 reads SVGIG (reference sequence). The CDR3 has 17 amino acids. Germline trimming cut 3 bases from V and 0 bases from J; bases unmatched to any gene: 10. Here the CDR3 DNA reads TGTGCCTGGAGGTTAGCGGGAGCGGTTCGTAGCACAGATACGCAGTATTTT. It translates to CAWRLAGAVRSTDTQYF.

To note about this clone: The germline gene is not matched at one end of the junction; a read error may be the cause. The genes are TRBV7-9 and TRBJ2-7; maybe TRBD2 (6 bases). The length of the CDR3 is 14 residues. Per the germline V gene, CDR1 is SEHNR and CDR2 is FQNEAQ (reference sequence). CDR3 loop: CSSSLTGTLYEQYF. CDR3 coding DNA: TGTTCCAGCAGCTTAACTGGGACTCTGTACGAGCAGTACTTC.

The chain has TRBV27 and TRBJ2-7, with no clear D. CDR1 is MNHEY and CDR2 is SMNVEV in the germline V gene (reference sequence). The CDR3 runs to 16 residues. V was cut by 0 bases and J by 4 bases, with 16 bases left in between. The CDR3 protein is CASSLSPGFAHYEQYF. CDR3 nucleotides: TGTGCCAGCAGTTTATCACCGGGTTTTGCCCATTACGAGCAGTACTTC.

CDR3 sequence (DNA): TGTGCCAGCAGTGAGTCCCACCTAGGGGATCAGCCCCAGCATTTT. It codes for CASSESHLGDQPQHF. The genes are TRBV6-4 and TRBJ1-5; TRBD1 might be the D (5 bases). Germline assignment: CDR1 MRHNA and CDR2 SNTAGT. The CDR3 has 15 amino acids. Between the trimmed V and J ends, which lost 3 bases and 5 bases, there was a span of 14 bases.

This clone appeared a single time. The chain recombines TRBV5-5 with TRBJ2-7; 8 nucleotides line up with TRBD1. Germline V gene sequence: CDR1 SGHKS, CDR2 YYEKEE (reference sequence). The length of the CDR3 is 16 residues. V shed 0 bases and J 5 bases; nucleotides not matched to a gene: 10. In DNA, the CDR3 is TGTGCCAGCAGCTTGGACAGACAGGGGACTGTAAACGAGCAGTACTTC. Translating it yields CASSLDRQGTVNEQYF.

This clone appeared a few times. V and J are TRBV4-1 and TRBJ1-2; tentative D call: TRBD1 (5 bases). V shed 2 bases and J shed 8 bases, with 15 bases lying between them. The CDR3 covers 14 residues. From germline, CDR1 is MGHRA and CDR2 YSYEKL. CDR3 coding DNA: TGCGCCAGCAGCCAACAGGGAGGTGGGGAGGGCTACACCTTC. Translated, it gives CASSQQGGGEGYTF.